This T cell receptor beta chain came from a study of shared clonotypes between healthy human individuals. Study summary: Donors consisted of two women and a few men between 18 and 49.

With respect to this clone: No antigen is known for it.

Study-wide results and limits: It was anticipated that sequencing depth would influence how many clonotypes donors shared.

The germline CDR1 and CDR2 sequences are ENHRY and SYGVKD. CDR3 size: 15 residues. V was pared by 7 bases and J by 2 bases, with 16 bases between. Assay runs were performed at deep level. Clones were sequenced by immunoSEQ multiplex PCR, and TCRdb holds only the in-frame ones, with some missing. The sample lists a few hundred thousand clones, around three quarters seen once, with roughly 12% in the top ten. HIV-negative, healthy adults without recent acute infections or vaccinations were the donors. The chain carries TRBV10-3 and TRBJ2-3; TRBD1 or TRBD2 may be the D gene (5 bases each). The clonotype comes from a woman aged 40 to 49 in good health. Some clones in this sample may be carry-over from other donors' samples. Sequencing used PBMCs. The CDR3 coding sequence is TGTGCCATCACCCCTTCGGGGCATACCACAGATACGCAGTATTTT. Encoded protein: CAITPSGHTTDTQYF.